This record concerns one T cell receptor beta chain sequence. TCRdb's table, derived via immunoSEQ multiplex PCR, lists solely in-frame clones and lacks some. The sample lists some 150,000 clones, around 76% seen once, with 4.2% in the top ten. The data stem from a study of blood T cell repertoires in COVID-19. Turning to the study itself: COVID-19 samples from acute and convalescent phases originated in the United States, Italy and Spain. The analysed material was cDNA or gDNA that came from T cells, B-cell-depleted T cells, or PBMCs.

The CDR3 covers 16 residues. V was clipped by 1 base and J by 5 bases; unmatched bases: 2. From germline, CDR1 is SGHTA and CDR2 FQGTGA. The sequencing input was peripheral blood. The sequence was collected from a man between 60 and 70 years old with acute or convalescent COVID-19. V usage is TRBV7-3 and J usage is TRBJ2-1, with 13 bases identical to TRBD2. CDR3: CASSLMGLAGNNEQFF. Here the CDR3 DNA reads TGTGCCAGCAGCTTAATGGGACTAGCGGGAAACAATGAGCAGTTCTTC.